This entry lists 5 T cell receptor beta chains sequenced from one sample in a study of T cell responses to AZD1222 COVID-19 vaccine. Repertoires were generated with immunoSEQ multiplex PCR, while TCRdb's copy carries only in-frame clones and drops some. The profile shows 150,000 or so clones, 85% to 90% of them singletons. Sequenced here: peripheral blood, sampled on day 0 of AZD1222 vaccination. Every receptor here comes from an adult in good health.

The V gene is TRBV3-1 (or the pseudogene TRBV3-2), the J gene TRBJ1-5, with D perhaps matching TRBD1 (6 bases). In germline, CDR1 is LGHDT, CDR2 YNNKEL (reference sequence). The CDR3 contains 16 residues. V lost 4 bases, J lost 2 bases, and 15 bases lay in between. This chain's CDR3 is CASSPSWTEGNQPQHF. In nucleotides, the CDR3 is TGTGCCAGCAGCCCTTCCTGGACAGAGGGCAATCAGCCCCAGCATTTT.

This chain links TRBV30 with TRBJ1-5; TRBD1 might be the D (5 bases). This CDR3 is 15 amino acids long. CDR1 is GTSNPN, CDR2 SVGIG, per germline (reference sequence). The V end lost 3 bases, the J end lost 2 bases, and 14 bases lay between the germline ends. This CDR3 is CAWRSQGKGNQPQHF. CDR3 in DNA: TGTGCCTGGAGATCGCAGGGAAAAGGCAATCAGCCCCAGCATTTT.

This chain uses TRBV5-5 with TRBJ1-5; 9 nucleotides line up with TRBD1. Unmatched junction bases numbered 6, after V lost 2 bases and J lost 3 bases. The CDR3 has 16 amino acids. CDR1 SGHKS and CDR2 YYEKEE come from the germline V gene (reference sequence). The CDR3 protein is CASSLQGADINQPQHF. The CDR3 DNA reads as TGTGCCAGCAGCTTACAGGGGGCGGATATCAATCAGCCCCAGCATTTT.

This chain joins TRBV5-1 and TRBJ1-5; no reliable D call. CDR1 is SGHRS, CDR2 YFSETQ, per germline. This CDR3 region has 14 residues. Deletions cut 0 bases from V and 6 bases from J, with 10 bases between. The CDR3 DNA reads TGCGCCAGCAGCTTGGATCAAGCAGGTCAGCCCCAGCATTTT. Translated, it gives CASSLDQAGQPQHF. Full variable domain (remainder filled in from reference TRBV5-1 and TRBJ1-5): KAGVTQTPRYLIKTRGQQVTLSCSPISGHRSVSWYQQTPGQGLQFLFEYFSETQRNKGNFPGRFSGRQFSNSRSEMNVSTLELGDSALYLCASSLDQAGQPQHFGDGTRLSIL.

CDR3 protein: CASSLGGPGNEKLFF. Here the CDR3 DNA reads TGTGCCAGCAGCTTAGGGGGTCCCGGGAATGAAAAACTGTTTTTT. The chain has TRBV7-9 and TRBJ1-4; D call uncertain. The CDR3 contains 15 residues. The V end lost 1 base, the J end lost 5 bases, and 11 bases lay between the germline ends. The germline V gene encodes CDR1 SEHNR and CDR2 FQNEAQ (reference sequence).